These 31 T cell receptor beta chains were sequenced from one sample in a study of cytomegalovirus exposure and HLA in healthy donors. The PCR contained 60 Vbeta and 13 Jbeta primers. Only in-frame clones appear in the TCRdb table, and some are missing; sequencing was by immunoSEQ multiplex PCR. The table lists 200,000 to 250,000 clones, 60% to 80% of them singletons. The specimen sequenced was PBMCs. These receptors originate from a woman aged 30 to 39 in good health and CMV-seronegative.

V is TRBV6-5 and J is TRBJ1-2; TRBD1 is a possible D gene (5 bases). CDR3 length: 12 amino acids. Germline V CDR1 and CDR2: MNHEY, SVGAGI. With 8 bases removed from V and 8 bases from J, the gap between germline ends came to 15 bases. This CDR3 is CASSPGGSGYTF. CDR3 sequence (DNA): TGTGCCAGCTCCCCTGGGGGGAGCGGCTACACCTTC.

Only a few counts were recorded for this clone. One end of the junction varies from germline; a read error may be responsible. The chain uses TRBV6-8 and TRBJ2-7, with a tentative D call TRBD1 (6 bases). The germline V gene encodes CDR1 MNHGY and CDR2 SAAAGT. The CDR3 has 12 amino acids. The CDR3 spells CASSYSAGTYDF. The CDR3 nucleotides read TGTGCCAGCAGTTACTCCGCCGGGACATATGACTTC.

This clone was counted only a few times. The gene calls are TRBV6-1 and TRBJ2-2; D might be TRBD1 (6 bases). The V and J ends lost 7 bases and 0 bases respectively, with 9 bases between them. CDR3 length equals 14 residues. Germline V gene data show CDR1 as MNHNS and CDR2 as SASEGT. CDR3 loop: CASNNRANTGELFF. The CDR3 DNA sequence: TGTGCCAGCAATAACAGGGCGAACACCGGGGAGCTGTTTTTT.

The J gene is TRBJ2-7, the V gene TRBV29-1; 8 bases agree with TRBD2. J was trimmed by 3 bases and V by 1 base; bases with no gene match: 11. Per germline, CDR1 SQVTM and CDR2 ANQGSEA. This CDR3 contains 16 residues. CDR3 coding DNA: TGCAGCGTTGAAGCAGCTTCCAGCGGGAGTCTCTACGAGCAGTACTTC. This encodes CSVEAASSGSLYEQYF.

J is TRBJ2-2 and V is TRBV18, with TRBD2 matching over 10 bases. The CDR3 consists of 15 residues. From germline, CDR1 is KGHSH and CDR2 LQKENI. J lost 5 bases, V lost 3 bases, and 3 bases had no gene match. CDR3 DNA: TGTGCCAGCTCACCCCTAGCGGGAGAAACCGGGGAGCTGTTTTTT. Protein product: CASSPLAGETGELFF.

The V call is TRBV18, the J call TRBJ2-7; D remains ambiguous. The CDR3 consists of 15 residues. Germline-derived CDR1 and CDR2 are KGHSH and LQKENI. The germline V and J ends were trimmed by 2 bases and 4 bases, with 15 bases remaining between them. CDR3 region: CASSPSLGEGYEQYF. The CDR3 DNA sequence: TGTGCCAGCTCACCAAGCTTGGGCGAAGGATACGAGCAGTACTTC. The full variable domain, completed using reference TRBV18 and TRBJ2-7, is NAGVMQNPRHLVRRRGQEARLRCSPMKGHSHVYWYRQLPEEGLKFMVYLQKENIIDESGMPKERFSAEFPKEGPSILRIQQVVRGDSAAYFCASSPSLGEGYEQYFGPGTRLTVT.

This clone was detected only once. This chain links TRBV11-3 with TRBJ2-7; a weak D match, TRBD1 (5 bases). Germline values: CDR1 SGHNT, CDR2 YENEEA. V was clipped by 4 bases and J by 4 bases, with 17 bases between them. The CDR3 extends over 15 amino acids. In DNA form, the CDR3 reads TGTGCCAGCAGCTCATCAACTGGGGCCCTGTACGAGCAGTACTTC. Its protein is CASSSSTGALYEQYF.

In DNA form, the CDR3 reads TGTGCCAGCAGCCCCCGGGACACAAACACAGATACGCAGTATTTT. This codes for CASSPRDTNTDTQYF. This chain uses TRBV7-3 with TRBJ2-3; a weak D match, TRBD1 (6 bases). The CDR3 contains 15 residues. Looked up from germline, CDR1 is SGHTA and CDR2 is FQGTGA. Trimming removed 5 bases from V and 2 bases from J, with 14 bases in between.

The CDR3, as DNA: TGTGCCAGCAGTTACTCTCCAGGGCGACCTGAAGCTTTCTTT. This encodes CASSYSPGRPEAFF. This rearrangement joins TRBV6-5 to TRBJ1-1; the D gene is possibly TRBD1 (5 bases). Germline values: CDR1 MNHEY, CDR2 SVGAGI. This CDR3 has 14 residues. V was trimmed by 0 bases and J by 6 bases, leaving 11 bases between them.

Regarding this clone: One end of the junction varies from germline; a read error may be responsible. The chain carries TRBV11-3 and TRBJ2-5; 14 bases are shared with TRBD2. Per germline, CDR1 SGHNT and CDR2 YENEEA. CDR3 length: 17 residues. This CDR3 reads CVSSLEGTSGGRGTQYF. The CDR3, as DNA: TGTGTCAGCAGCTTAGAAGGGACTAGCGGGGGACGAGGGACCCAGTACTTC. The full variable domain, rest sourced from reference TRBV11-3 and TRBJ2-5, is EAGVVQSPRYKIIEKKQPVAFWCNPISGHNTLYWYLQNLGQGPELLIRYENEEAVDDSQLPKDRFSAERLKGVDSTLKIQPAELGDSAVYLCVSSLEGTSGGRGTQYFGPGTRLLVL.

The J gene is TRBJ1-1, the V gene TRBV15; D is unresolved. V lost 2 bases to trimming and J lost 7 bases, with 14 bases between them. Per germline, CDR1 LNHNV and CDR2 YYDKDF (reference sequence). This CDR3 is 14 amino acids long. The chain's CDR3 is CATSRPGLANEAFF. CDR3 DNA sequence: TGTGCCACCAGCAGACCCGGACTGGCAAATGAAGCTTTCTTT.

The chain carries TRBV6-4 and TRBJ2-2, with TRBD2 identical over 13 bases. The germline V gene encodes CDR1 MRHNA and CDR2 SNTAGT. The length of the CDR3 is 15 residues. V gave up 6 bases and J gave up 3 bases; unmatched junction bases: 1. The CDR3 region is CASSGTSGDTGELFF. CDR3 DNA: TGTGCCAGCAGCGGGACTAGCGGGGACACCGGGGAGCTGTTTTTT.

This chain links TRBV6-5 with TRBJ1-1, with 7 bases matching TRBD1. The CDR3 loop spans 13 amino acids. V dropped 5 bases and J dropped 4; count of bases not matched to a gene: 4. The V gene's germline CDR1 is MNHEY and CDR2 SVGAGI. DNA for the CDR3: TGTGCCAGCAGTCAGTACAGGGGCACTGAAGCTTTCTTT. The encoded protein is CASSQYRGTEAFF.

The rearrangement links TRBV6-6 to TRBJ1-3, with D tentatively TRBD1 (5 bases). The CDR3 runs 13 residues. Germline CDR1 reads MNHNY; CDR2 reads SVGAGI (reference sequence). V lost 6 bases and J 0 bases, leaving 6 bases between the germline ends. The CDR3 region has the DNA TGTGCCAGCAGAACAGGCTCTGGAAACACCATATATTTT. Protein: CASRTGSGNTIYF.

The V and J genes are TRBV5-4 and TRBJ1-2; D is undetermined. Trimming removed 3 bases from V and 8 bases from J, with 14 bases in between. CDR3 size: 13 residues. Germline values: CDR1 SGHNT, CDR2 YYREEE (reference sequence). The CDR3 protein is CASSSLRHVGYTF. CDR3 nucleotides: TGTGCCAGCAGCTCGCTACGACACGTAGGCTACACCTTC.

The chain is built from TRBV29-1 and TRBJ1-2, with D perhaps matching TRBD1 (6 bases). This CDR3 is built from 13 residues. Germline CDR1 reads SQVTM; CDR2 reads ANQGSEA. Trimming cost V 4 bases and J 0 bases, with 9 bases left between them. The chain's CDR3 is CSVGDKPNYGYTF. CDR3 sequence (DNA): TGCAGCGTTGGGGACAAGCCTAACTATGGCTACACCTTC.

The chain uses TRBV7-9 and TRBJ2-2, with D possibly being TRBD1 (5 bases). The V and J ends lost 5 bases and 5 bases respectively, with 12 bases between them. This CDR3 has 14 amino acids. From germline, CDR1 is SEHNR and CDR2 FQNEAQ (reference sequence). CDR3 residues: CASSPAGRTGELFF. CDR3 sequence (DNA): TGTGCCAGCAGCCCTGCAGGGCGAACCGGGGAGCTGTTTTTT. Supplemented by reference TRBV7-9 and TRBJ2-2, the full variable domain reads DTGVSQNPRHKITKRGQNVTFRCDPISEHNRLYWYRQTLGQGPEFLTYFQNEAQLEKSRLLSDRFSAERPKGSFSTLEIQRTEQGDSAMYLCASSPAGRTGELFFGEGSRLTVL.

The chain employs TRBV7-2 and TRBJ1-5; D is undetermined. This CDR3 region has 15 residues. The V end was cut by 1 base, the J end by 0 bases, with 7 bases between. Germline CDR1 reads SGHTA; CDR2 reads FQGNSA. CDR3 amino acids: CASSLGSYSNQPQHF. Here the CDR3 DNA reads TGTGCCAGCAGCTTAGGGAGTTATAGCAATCAGCCCCAGCATTTT. The full variable domain, rest sourced from reference TRBV7-2 and TRBJ1-5, is GAGVSQSPSNKVTEKGKDVELRCDPISGHTALYWYRQSLGQGLEFLIYFQGNSAPDKSGLPSDRFSAERTGGSVSTLTIQRTQQEDSAVYLCASSLGSYSNQPQHFGDGTRLSIL.

The chain couples TRBV19 to TRBJ2-1; 7 bases align to TRBD1. Trimming removed 0 bases from V and 4 bases from J; junction bases left unmatched: 3. From germline, CDR1 is LNHDA and CDR2 SQIVND (reference sequence). There are 15 residues in the CDR3. CDR3 nucleotides: TGTGCCAGTAGTATAGATCGACAGGGTTACAATGAGCAGTTCTTC. Its protein is CASSIDRQGYNEQFF. Drawing the rest from reference TRBV19 and TRBJ2-1, the complete variable domain is DGGITQSPKYLFRKEGQNVTLSCEQNLNHDAMYWYRQDPGQGLRLIYYSQIVNDFQKGDIAEGYSVSREKKESFPLTVTSAQKNPTAFYLCASSIDRQGYNEQFFGPGTRLTVL.

The chain joins TRBV2 to TRBJ2-1; tentative D call: TRBD2 (6 bases). CDR3 size: 14 residues. Looked up from germline, CDR1 is SNHLY and CDR2 is FYNNEI. V dropped 8 bases and J dropped 1 base, with 12 bases sitting between them. CDR3 sequence: CASQGTQSYNEQFF. Here the CDR3 DNA reads TGTGCCAGCCAAGGGACTCAGTCCTACAATGAGCAGTTCTTC.

This chain links TRBV5-1 with TRBJ2-5, with 8 positions matching TRBD1. TRBJ2-7 explains the end of the DNA better; the J call may be wrong. Germline V CDR1 and CDR2: SGHRS, YFSETQ. CDR3 length: 12 residues. This CDR3 is CASSGTGHEQYF. The CDR3 DNA sequence: TGCGCCAGCAGCGGGACAGGTCACGAGCAGTACTTC.

This rearrangement joins TRBV30 to TRBJ1-3; TRBD1 is a possible D gene (6 bases). Trimming took off 4 bases at V and 5 bases at J, with 18 bases between the two ends. The CDR3 runs 15 residues. Germline CDR1 and CDR2: GTSNPN and SVGIG (reference sequence). CDR3 DNA sequence: TGTGCCTGGATCGTCGAGGGACAAACAAGAAACACCATATATTTT. As protein: CAWIVEGQTRNTIYF.

This clone was recorded only once. The chain has TRBV5-6 and TRBJ2-1; 11 bases agree with TRBD2. The CDR3 extends over 18 amino acids. Germline values: CDR1 SGHDT, CDR2 YYEEEE. The junction had 12 bases not matched to a gene; V was cut back by 4 bases and J by 3 bases. CDR3 in DNA: TGTGCCAGCAGCCTTCCTACGACTAGCGGGACGATCTACAATGAGCAGTTCTTC. It translates to CASSLPTTSGTIYNEQFF.

The chain joins TRBV5-1 to TRBJ1-2; 10 bases fit TRBD1. The germline CDR1 and CDR2 sequences are SGHRS and YFSETQ. This CDR3 is 18 amino acids long. V lost 1 base and J lost 0; bases outside the gene matches: 9. This CDR3 reads CASSLTGTGATTNYGYTF. CDR3 nucleotides: TGCGCCAGCAGCTTGACCGGGACAGGGGCGACCACTAACTATGGCTACACCTTC.

The chain joins TRBV25-1 to TRBJ2-5; TRBD1 matches 7 bases. The CDR3 covers 16 residues. V dropped 1 base and J dropped 5; count of bases not matched to a gene: 10. The germline V gene encodes CDR1 MGHDK and CDR2 SYGVNS. For the CDR3, the DNA is TGTGCCAGCAGTGAATCCGGTAAAGGGGGCAGGGAGACCCAGTACTTC. This encodes CASSESGKGGRETQYF.

This sequence joins TRBV27 and TRBJ2-3; 11 positions match TRBD2. V lost 5 bases and J lost 5; bases outside the gene matches: 3. This CDR3 is 14 amino acids long. The germline V gene has CDR1 MNHEY and CDR2 SMNVEV (reference sequence). The chain's CDR3 is CASSPLAGGDTQYF. The DNA of the CDR3 is TGTGCCAGCAGTCCCCTAGCGGGGGGAGATACGCAGTATTTT.

The rearrangement uses TRBV2 and TRBJ1-1; D possibly corresponds to TRBD1 (5 bases). V dropped 2 bases and J dropped 4 bases, with 11 bases sitting between them. The CDR3 length is 14 residues. Germline CDR1 is SNHLY and CDR2 is FYNNEI. Here the CDR3 reads CASSELRGGTEAFF. As DNA, the CDR3 is TGTGCCAGCAGTGAATTGCGGGGGGGCACTGAAGCTTTCTTT.

J is TRBJ2-1 and V is TRBV5-1, with 9 bases lining up with TRBD2. The germline CDR1 and CDR2 sequences are SGHRS and YFSETQ. This CDR3 has 19 amino acids. After removal of 5 bases from V and 0 bases from J, the junction contained 15 bases not matched to a gene. Here the CDR3 DNA reads TGCGCCAGCAGTTTAGCGGGAGCGGGGTATGGGAGCTCCTACAATGAGCAGTTCTTC. The encoded protein is CASSLAGAGYGSSYNEQFF. The full variable domain, rest sourced from reference TRBV5-1 and TRBJ2-1, is KAGVTQTPRYLIKTRGQQVTLSCSPISGHRSVSWYQQTPGQGLQFLFEYFSETQRNKGNFPGRFSGRQFSNSRSEMNVSTLELGDSALYLCASSLAGAGYGSSYNEQFFGPGTRLTVL.

The chain uses TRBV7-9 and TRBJ2-3, with TRBD2 matching over 8 bases. This CDR3 spans 15 amino acids. The V and J ends lost 1 base and 5 bases, in that order; junction bases with no gene match: 5. CDR1 is SEHNR and CDR2 is FQNEAQ in the germline V gene (reference sequence). The CDR3 DNA is TGTGCCAGCAGCTTAGTTAGTCTAGCGGGAGATACGCAGTATTTT. The encoded protein is CASSLVSLAGDTQYF.

This clone is termed medium-sized. The chain employs TRBV6-1 and TRBJ2-7; the match to TRBD2 covers 13 bases. V shed 2 bases and J 6 bases; nucleotides not matched to a gene: 16. Germline CDR1 is MNHNS and CDR2 is SASEGT. This CDR3 comprises 19 residues. The CDR3 DNA follows: TGTGCCAGCAGTGAAAGTCATTGGGAACTAGCGGGAGGGCCTCGCGAGCAGTACTTC. It codes for CASSESHWELAGGPREQYF.

DNA for the CDR3: TGTGCCAGCAGCTCCAGGGCTGAAGGGGATACGCAGTATTTT. Its translation is CASSSRAEGDTQYF. The chain uses TRBV11-2 and TRBJ2-3, with D maybe TRBD1 (5 bases). Germline V gene lookup returns CDR1 SGHAT and CDR2 FQNNGV. This CDR3 is 14 amino acids long. V shed 4 bases and J shed 6 bases, with 14 bases lying between them. The variable domain in full, with the rest retrieved from reference TRBV11-2 and TRBJ2-3, is EAGVAQSPRYKIIEKRQSVAFWCNPISGHATLYWYQQILGQGPKLLIQFQNNGVVDDSQLPKDRFSAERLKGVDSTLKIQPAKLEDSAVYLCASSSRAEGDTQYFGPGTRLTVL.